These T cell receptor beta chains were read from a single sample in a study of cytomegalovirus exposure and HLA in healthy donors. The table came from immunoSEQ multiplex PCR; TCRdb's copy has only in-frame clones and leaves some out. Of 100,000 to 150,000 clones in the sample, 75% to 85% were seen once. Specimen: PBMCs. The receptor source for this set is a female donor in good health and CMV-seropositive. Both conserved end residues are part of each CDR3. The D gene is left open where the match is weak. Size tells how often a clone was seen (once, few, many) or the class of an expanded clone, and some rows leave it out.

j_call clone_size v_call d_call cdr3_nt cdr3_aa
TRBJ1-5 NA TRBV19 NA TGTGCCAGTAGTATAGGGTGGCAGGCCGGTCGGGGAAGCAATCAGCCCCAGCATTTT CASSIGWQAGRGSNQPQHF
TRBJ2-1 NA TRBV18 NA TGTGCCAGCTCAACCCTCAGCGGGTTGCCGTCAAATGAGCAGTTCTTC CASSTLSGLPSNEQFF
TRBJ2-7 once TRBV5-4 TRBD1 TGTGCCAGCAGCTCGACAGGGCGCGAGCAGTACTTC CASSSTGREQYF
TRBJ1-5 few TRBV7-8 NA TGTGCCAGCAGCTTTTACAGTTACAATCAGCCCCAGCATTTT CASSFYSYNQPQHF
TRBJ1-5 NA TRBV28 TRBD1 TGTGCCAGCATGGGACAGTTGCAGCAGCCCCAGCATTTT CASMGQLQQPQHF
TRBJ1-1 NA TRBV7-2 NA TGTGCCAGCAGCTCCCCGAGGAACACTGAAGCTTTCTTT CASSSPRNTEAFF
TRBJ1-1 NA TRBV11-2 NA TGTGCCAGCAGCTTAGTGTCAGGGCTGAACACTGAAGCTTTCTTT CASSLVSGLNTEAFF
TRBJ1-6 NA TRBV28 TRBD1 TGTGCCAGCAGTCCCCCGAAGGGGGCGGCGTCACCCCTCCACTTT CASSPPKGAASPLHF
TRBJ1-2 NA TRBV6-5 TRBD1 TGTGCCAGCAGTTCACTCCCGGGACAGGGGGCTTCTGGCTACACCTTC CASSSLPGQGASGYTF
TRBJ1-2 NA TRBV4-2 NA TGTGCCAGCAGCCAAGAAGGTAACAGGAACTATGGCTACACCTTC CASSQEGNRNYGYTF
TRBJ1-1 NA TRBV10-3 TRBD1 TGTGCCATCAGATCCGGGACAGCTACCAACACTGAAGCTTTCTTT CAIRSGTATNTEAFF
TRBJ2-3 NA TRBV5-1 TRBD1 TGCGCCAGCAGCTTGGCCAGGACAGGTGGGGATACGCAGTATTTT CASSLARTGGDTQYF
TRBJ1-1 NA TRBV5-4 TRBD1 TGTGCCAGCAGCTTGGGAACAGGGGACACTGAAGCTTTCTTT CASSLGTGDTEAFF
TRBJ1-5 once TRBV2 TRBD1 TGTGCCAGCAGTGCAGCGGGACAGGGGGCGCAGAGCCAGCATTTT CASSAAGQGAQSQHF
TRBJ2-3 NA TRBV19 TRBD2 TGTGCCAGTAGTCCCGGGACTAGCGGGAGCACAGATACGCAGTATTTT CASSPGTSGSTDTQYF
TRBJ2-3 NA TRBV7-2 NA TGTGCCAGCAGCCCCACCGGGAACCCAGATACGCAGTATTTT CASSPTGNPDTQYF
TRBJ2-2 NA TRBV29-1 NA TGCAGCGTTCGGACCGGGGAGCTGTTTTTT CSVRTGELFF
TRBJ2-6 NA TRBV5-4 NA TGTGCCAGCAGCTTGGGAGGTTCCAACGTCCTGACTTTC CASSLGGSNVLTF
TRBJ2-3 NA TRBV9 TRBD2 TGTGCCAGCAGCAAGTTAGCGGGGGGTGGAGGAGATACGCAGTATTTT CASSKLAGGGGDTQYF
TRBJ1-2 NA TRBV4-2 NA TGTGCCAGCAGCCAAGCGACGGGAGAGGGGAGCTATGGCTACACCTTC CASSQATGEGSYGYTF
TRBJ2-7 NA TRBV5-4 TRBD1 TGTGCCAGCAGCTTAAACAGGGGATTTTACGAGCAGTACTTC CASSLNRGFYEQYF
TRBJ1-2 NA TRBV19 NA TGTGCCAGTACGGGACACTTTAACTATGGCTACACCTTC CASTGHFNYGYTF
TRBJ2-5 NA TRBV10-3 TRBD1 TGTGCCATCGGGACAGACCAAGAAGAGACCCAGTACTTC CAIGTDQEETQYF
TRBJ2-6 NA TRBV6-5 TRBD1 TGTGCCAGCAAACTCAGGGGGAGTGGGGCCAACGTCCTGACTTTC CASKLRGSGANVLTF
TRBJ2-1 NA TRBV4-2 NA TGTGCCAGCAGCCAAGGGCCCGACAATGAGCAGTTCTTC CASSQGPDNEQFF
TRBJ2-5 NA TRBV5-1 NA TGCGCCAGCAGCCAGAGGGTCGGAAAAGAGACCCAGTACTTC CASSQRVGKETQYF
TRBJ1-2 NA TRBV7-9 NA TGTGCCAGTCACCCACAGGGTTACTATGGCTACACCTTC CASHPQGYYGYTF
TRBJ2-1 NA TRBV5-5 TRBD2 TGTGCCAGCAGCTTTCTGGCTAGCGGGGTAGGAGAGCAGTTCTTC CASSFLASGVGEQFF
TRBJ1-4 NA TRBV15 NA TGTGCCACCAGCAGATCCCCGGACCGGGAGGAAAAACTGTTTTTT CATSRSPDREEKLFF
TRBJ1-4 NA TRBV15 NA TGTGCCACCAGCAGAGCGTCTTCGGGAAATAATGAAAAACTGTTTTTT CATSRASSGNNEKLFF
TRBJ2-3 NA TRBV7-2 TRBD2 TGTGCCAGCAGCTTATCGTCCCCTCGGGGAGGGGAGGATACGCAGTATTTT CASSLSSPRGGEDTQYF
TRBJ2-7 once TRBV7-9 TRBD2 TGTGCCAGCAGCTTAATCGCTAGCGGTACCTCCTACGAGCAGTACTTC CASSLIASGTSYEQYF
TRBJ1-1 NA TRBV7-9 TRBD1 TGTGCCAGCAGCTCCGGTCCCGGGACAGGGGAGAGCACTGAAGCTTTCTTT CASSSGPGTGESTEAFF
TRBJ2-6 NA TRBV5-1 TRBD1 TGCGCCAGCAGCAGAGGACAGGGGGCTGGAGGGGCCAACGTCCTGACTTTC CASSRGQGAGGANVLTF
TRBJ2-1 few TRBV18 NA TGTGCCAGCTCACCAAGGGCGGGGAGCTCCTACAATGAGCAGTTCTTC CASSPRAGSSYNEQFF
TRBJ2-3 NA TRBV19 TRBD2 TGTGCCAGTAGCTACCCTAGCGGGGGGAGAGATACGCAGTATTTT CASSYPSGGRDTQYF
TRBJ1-5 few TRBV4-1 NA TGCGCCAGCAGCCAAGATCGTGCGGGCCTGAATCAGCCCCAGCATTTT CASSQDRAGLNQPQHF
TRBJ2-3 NA TRBV4-1 NA TGCGCCAGCAGCCAGACCAGCAGGGGCACAGATACGCAGTATTTT CASSQTSRGTDTQYF
TRBJ1-5 NA TRBV6-6 NA TGTGCCAGCGGTGGGGCGCGGTCTAATCAGCCCCAGCATTTT CASGGARSNQPQHF
TRBJ2-5 NA TRBV15 NA TGTGCCACCAGCAGAGATCCCGAGGGGACCCAGTACTTC CATSRDPEGTQYF
TRBJ2-3 NA TRBV6-5 NA TGTGCCAGCAGTTACACAGGCGAACTCACAGATACGCAGTATTTT CASSYTGELTDTQYF
TRBJ1-6 NA TRBV4-1 TRBD1 TGCGCCAGCAGCCGCAACATGAGGACAGGGGGCCTGAATTCACCCCTCCACTTT CASSRNMRTGGLNSPLHF
TRBJ1-4 NA TRBV5-1 TRBD1 TGCGCCAGCAGCCTCGGGACAGTTAATGAAAAACTGTTTTTT CASSLGTVNEKLFF
TRBJ2-7 NA TRBV6-5 NA TGTGCCAGCAGTTACTCGCTGGGAGAGAGCTACGAGCAGTACTTC CASSYSLGESYEQYF
TRBJ2-7 NA TRBV18 TRBD1 TGTGCCAGCTCACCACGGGGTGGGACAGCCGAGCAGTACTTC CASSPRGGTAEQYF
TRBJ1-1 NA TRBV29-1 NA TGCAGCGAAACCAGCGCTTTTGCCAGTGAAGCTTTCTTT CSETSAFASEAFF
TRBJ1-2 NA TRBV13 NA TGTGCCAGCAGCTTAGACGGGAACTATGGCTACACCTTC CASSLDGNYGYTF
TRBJ2-7 NA TRBV27 TRBD1 TGTGCCAGCAGTCCGAACCCACTGGTAGGGGGCTCCGAGCAGTACTTC CASSPNPLVGGSEQYF
TRBJ1-1 NA TRBV25-1 NA TGTGCCAGCAGTGGCCCGGGACTGCGAGGCGCTGAAGCTTTCTTT CASSGPGLRGAEAFF